The 26 T cell receptor beta chains given below trace back to one sample, sequenced in a study of blood T cell repertoires in COVID-19. Measured with immunoSEQ multiplex PCR; TCRdb has only the in-frame clones, and not every one. This sample has 150,000 to 190,000 clones, with approximately 91% found just once. Sequencing was performed on peripheral blood. The source of these receptors is a woman aged 70-85 years with acute or convalescent COVID-19.

The V gene is TRBV19, the J gene TRBJ1-2; TRBD1 agrees at 11 bases. The CDR3 spans 16 residues. The V segment lost 5 bases and the J segment 0 bases; nucleotides outside the gene matches: 5. Germline V gene data show CDR1 as LNHDA and CDR2 as SQIVND (reference sequence). DNA for the CDR3: TGTGCCAGTAGTGTATGGACAGGGGGCTCTAACTATGGCTACACCTTC. Its translation is CASSVWTGGSNYGYTF.

The chain is built from TRBV19 and TRBJ1-1, with TRBD1 matching over 8 bases. Trimming cost V 1 base and J 6 bases; bases outside gene matches: 4. Germline V gives CDR1 LNHDA, CDR2 SQIVND (reference sequence). The CDR3 has 14 amino acids. CDR3 coding DNA: TGTGCCAGTAGTATAGGCGACAGGGGCGCTGAAGCTTTCTTT. This sequence encodes CASSIGDRGAEAFF. Complete variable domain (other parts from reference TRBV19 and TRBJ1-1): DGGITQSPKYLFRKEGQNVTLSCEQNLNHDAMYWYRQDPGQGLRLIYYSQIVNDFQKGDIAEGYSVSREKKESFPLTVTSAQKNPTAFYLCASSIGDRGAEAFFGQGTRLTVV.

The V gene is TRBV7-9, the J gene TRBJ1-5, with D perhaps matching TRBD1 (5 bases). This CDR3 has 15 amino acids. Trimming pared 0 bases from V and 4 bases from J, leaving 10 bases between. CDR1 and CDR2 from the germline V gene are SEHNR and FQNEAQ (reference sequence). The CDR3 is CASSLAGQGNQPQHF. CDR3 DNA sequence: TGTGCCAGCAGCTTAGCCGGGCAGGGAAATCAGCCCCAGCATTTT.

The J gene is TRBJ1-2, the V gene TRBV7-9; the match to TRBD1 covers 7 bases. Trimming cost V 5 bases and J 4 bases; bases outside gene matches: 16. CDR1 is SEHNR, CDR2 FQNEAQ, per germline (reference sequence). CDR3 length equals 17 residues. The CDR3 DNA is TGTGCCAGCAGCCCCGGGACAGCAGGGACCTTTACCTATGGCTACACCTTC. Protein sequence: CASSPGTAGTFTYGYTF.

Remarks on this clone: The sample carries other DNA sequences with the same CDR3. The V and J genes are TRBV19 and TRBJ1-5, with TRBD1 matching over 8 bases. This CDR3 region has 14 residues. Unmatched junction bases numbered 3, after V lost 4 bases and J lost 4 bases. Per the germline V gene, CDR1 is LNHDA and CDR2 is SQIVND (reference sequence). DNA for the CDR3: TGTGCCAGTAGTACAGGACAGGGTAATCAGCCCCAGCATTTT. Translating it yields CASSTGQGNQPQHF.

V usage is TRBV27 and J usage is TRBJ1-3; 10 nucleotides agree with TRBD1. The CDR3 is made up of 17 amino acids. V shed 3 bases, J shed 4 bases, and the junction held 9 bases outside the gene matches. Germline V lookup: CDR1 MNHEY, CDR2 SMNVEV (reference sequence). The CDR3 sequence: CASSFPVDRGPGNTIYF. The CDR3 bases are TGTGCCAGCAGTTTCCCCGTTGACAGGGGGCCAGGAAACACCATATATTTT.

This clone was seen only a few times. This rearrangement joins TRBV4-1 to TRBJ1-3; D not certain. Germline CDR1 is MGHRA and CDR2 is YSYEKL. V was shortened by 3 bases and J by 3 bases, with 12 bases between the two germline ends. The CDR3 runs 15 residues. The CDR3, as DNA: TGCGCCAGCAGCCATTCCGGGATCTTTGGAAACACCATATATTTT. Its translation is CASSHSGIFGNTIYF.

V and J are TRBV12-3 or TRBV12-4 and TRBJ1-3; D gene unclear. CDR3 length: 11 residues. V was trimmed by 7 bases and J by 10 bases, leaving 11 bases between them. CDR3 bases: TGTGCCAGCACCCAAATTAGAACCATATATTTT. Translation gives CASTQIRTIYF.

V gene TRBV10-2 combines with J gene TRBJ1-5; perhaps TRBD1 as D (5 bases). V lost 2 bases, J lost 2 bases, and 10 bases lay in between. The length of the CDR3 is 15 residues. From germline, CDR1 is WSHSY and CDR2 SAAADI. In nucleotides, the CDR3 is TGCGCCAGCAGTGAGAGGGCACAGGGCAATCAGCCCCAGCATTTT. As protein: CASSERAQGNQPQHF.

The chain has TRBV18 and TRBJ1-4; the match to TRBD1 covers 7 bases. V was pared by 3 bases and J by 0 bases, with 10 bases of the junction left unmatched. CDR1 KGHSH and CDR2 LQKENI come from the germline V gene. The CDR3 is made up of 18 amino acids. CDR3 in DNA: TGTGCCAGCTCACCGGACTCAAGGGGGCTTGCAACTAATGAAAAACTGTTTTTT. This encodes CASSPDSRGLATNEKLFF.

The chain uses TRBV5-5 and TRBJ2-1, with D tentatively TRBD2 (5 bases). V dropped 1 base and J dropped 6 bases, with 14 bases sitting between them. The CDR3 is made up of 15 amino acids. Per the germline V gene, CDR1 is SGHKS and CDR2 is YYEKEE (reference sequence). DNA for the CDR3: TGTGCCAGCAGCTTGTATACCCGGGCGGGCAATGAGCAGTTCTTC. This sequence encodes CASSLYTRAGNEQFF.

CDR3 in DNA: TGTGCCAGTAGTATAGCAGCCTCCCCGACGGGGTCCCAGTACTTC. This encodes CASSIAASPTGSQYF. The J gene is TRBJ2-5, the V gene TRBV19; D might be TRBD2 (5 bases). The germline V gene encodes CDR1 LNHDA and CDR2 SQIVND (reference sequence). V lost 1 base and J lost 9, with 18 bases in between. CDR3 size: 15 residues.

The rearrangement links TRBV12-2 to TRBJ2-7; the D call TRBD1 from the table was never checked on the DNA. TRBV12-2 has pseudogene status. The CDR3 has 19 amino acids. CDR3 protein: CASRSLNGQVMPGPYEQYV. The DNA for the CDR3 is TGTGCAAGTCGCTCGCTTAACGGACAGGTCATGCCTGGCCCCTACGAGCAGTACGTC.

This chain connects TRBV10-3 to TRBJ1-1; 8 positions agree with TRBD1. Germline CDR1 and CDR2: ENHRY and SYGVKD. This CDR3 has 13 amino acids. The ends lost 6 bases at V and 3 bases at J; junction bases unmatched: 3. The CDR3 reads CAIRTGEDTEAFF. As DNA, the CDR3 is TGTGCCATCAGGACAGGGGAGGACACTGAAGCTTTCTTT.

The chain recombines TRBV18 with TRBJ1-6, with D tentatively TRBD1 (5 bases). V was cut by 6 bases and J by 10 bases, with 19 bases left in between. Germline V CDR1 and CDR2: KGHSH, LQKENI. The CDR3 has 15 residues. CDR3 nucleotides: TGTGCCAGCTCTTCCATGGGGCTAGAGGACTCACCCCTCCACTTT. This codes for CASSSMGLEDSPLHF.

V and J are TRBV6-6 and TRBJ1-3; D call uncertain. Germline V CDR1 and CDR2: MNHNY, SVGAGI (reference sequence). This CDR3 has 14 residues. Deletions cut 9 bases from V and 0 bases from J, with 12 bases between. CDR3 in amino acids: CASSGSVSGNTIYF. Here the CDR3 DNA reads TGTGCCAGTTCGGGTTCTGTCTCTGGAAACACCATATATTTT.

The CDR3 DNA reads as TGTGCCAGCAGTGGAGGACAGGCGCTCTATTCACCCCTCCACTTT. The encoded protein is CASSGGQALYSPLHF. V is TRBV28 and J is TRBJ1-6, with TRBD1 matching 7 bases. Germline CDR1 MDHEN, CDR2 SYDVKM. This CDR3 contains 15 residues. The V segment lost 5 bases and the J segment 8 bases; nucleotides outside the gene matches: 9.

The chain links TRBV7-3 to TRBJ2-1; a weak D match, TRBD2 (5 bases). The CDR3 runs to 12 residues. Trimming took off 4 bases at V and 8 bases at J, with 9 bases between the two ends. Per the germline V gene, CDR1 is SGHTA and CDR2 is FQGTGA. The CDR3 nucleotides read TGTGCCAGCAGCTCAGGACTTCATGAGCAGTTCTTC. Its protein is CASSSGLHEQFF.

This clone was picked up one time. V is TRBV5-4 and J is TRBJ2-1, with D hard to call. The germline V gene encodes CDR1 SGHNT and CDR2 YYREEE (reference sequence). The CDR3 has 14 residues. V shed 3 bases and J shed 5 bases, with 12 bases lying between them. CDR3 residues: CASSWPVINNEQFF. The CDR3 DNA sequence: TGTGCCAGCAGCTGGCCCGTTATCAACAATGAGCAGTTCTTC.

The CDR3 region is CASSSTYTGRQPQHF. In nucleotides, the CDR3 is TGTGCCAGCAGTTCCACTTATACAGGGCGACAGCCCCAGCATTTT. The J gene is TRBJ1-5, the V gene TRBV6-5; D might be TRBD1 (6 bases). Trimming removed 4 bases from V and 7 bases from J, with 17 bases in between. The CDR3 loop spans 15 amino acids. Per the germline V gene, CDR1 is MNHEY and CDR2 is SVGAGI.

The chain employs TRBV6-5 and TRBJ1-3; D gene uncertain. The CDR3 loop spans 13 amino acids. V was shortened by 10 bases and J by 0 bases, with 10 bases between the two germline ends. From germline, CDR1 is MNHEY and CDR2 SVGAGI. The CDR3 DNA reads as TGTGCCACCGTAATTAGCTCTGGAAACACCATATATTTT. Its protein is CATVISSGNTIYF.

The J gene is TRBJ2-2, the V gene TRBV3-1 (or the pseudogene TRBV3-2); TRBD1 matches 8 bases. This CDR3 has 16 amino acids. The V segment lost 4 bases and the J segment 3 bases; nucleotides outside the gene matches: 7. Germline-derived CDR1 and CDR2 are LGHDT and YNNKEL (reference sequence). The CDR3, as DNA: TGTGCCAGCAGCCGTGGACAGGGAAGGTACACCGGGGAGCTGTTTTTT. Protein product: CASSRGQGRYTGELFF.

The chain has TRBV7-6 and TRBJ2-3; 10 bases map to TRBD1. CDR3 size: 15 residues. J was trimmed by 5 bases and V by 4 bases; bases with no gene match: 6. The germline CDR1 and CDR2 sequences are SGHVS and FNYEAQ. CDR3 region: CASSSGTGAVDTQYF. The CDR3 nucleotides read TGTGCCAGCAGCTCCGGGACAGGGGCGGTAGATACGCAGTATTTT.

The CDR3 DNA sequence: TGCAGTGCTAGTGAGGCAGGGGTCTACGAGCAGTACTTC. It codes for CSASEAGVYEQYF. The chain carries TRBV20-1 and TRBJ2-7, with TRBD1 as a possible D gene (6 bases). Germline V gene sequence: CDR1 DFQATT, CDR2 SNEGSKA (reference sequence). V dropped 3 bases and J dropped 3 bases, with 12 bases sitting between them. CDR3 length: 13 amino acids.

The chain has TRBV7-9 and TRBJ1-1; 8 bases agree with TRBD1. Germline V gene data show CDR1 as SEHNR and CDR2 as FQNEAQ (reference sequence). Trimming cost V 5 bases and J 5 bases; bases outside gene matches: 7. The CDR3 length is 14 residues. In nucleotides, the CDR3 is TGTGCCAGCAGCCCGACAGGGGAATCGACTGAAGCTTTCTTT. Its translation is CASSPTGESTEAFF.

The chain carries TRBV6-5 and TRBJ2-3, with 7 bases fitting TRBD1. The ends lost 5 bases at V and 3 bases at J; junction bases unmatched: 8. In germline, CDR1 is MNHEY, CDR2 SVGAGI. This CDR3 is 15 amino acids long. The CDR3 is CASSTQGPGTDTQYF. DNA of the CDR3: TGTGCCAGCAGTACACAGGGGCCCGGTACAGATACGCAGTATTTT.